Following are 21 T cell receptor beta chains from one sample sequenced in a study of shared clonotypes between healthy human individuals. The repertoire was sequenced with immunoSEQ multiplex PCR; TCRdb's copy has only in-frame clones and lacks some. This repertoire shows approximately 940,000 clones, less than 85% found once; its top ten account for 1.5%. Sequencing used memory CD4+ T cells sorted from blood. Noted subset: CD45RA-negative fraction. Every receptor here comes from a man aged 18 to 29 in good health.

J is TRBJ1-2 and V is TRBV19, with 7 bases that match TRBD1. V was clipped by 2 bases and J by 0 bases; unmatched bases: 9. CDR3 length: 17 amino acids. Per germline, CDR1 LNHDA and CDR2 SQIVND (reference sequence). The CDR3: CASSIWTGEGSNYGYTF. Here the CDR3 DNA reads TGTGCCAGTAGTATATGGACAGGAGAGGGTTCTAACTATGGCTACACCTTC.

V usage is TRBV19 and J usage is TRBJ1-2; TRBD1 matches at 11 bases. V lost 9 bases to trimming and J lost 4 bases; unmatched junction nucleotides: 7. The CDR3 is 14 residues long. Germline V gene lookup returns CDR1 LNHDA and CDR2 SQIVND (reference sequence). Here the CDR3 reads CASSGTGGTYGYTF. The CDR3 DNA reads TGTGCCAGCTCCGGGACAGGGGGTACCTATGGCTACACCTTC.

At least ten counts were recorded for this clone. The rearrangement links TRBV2 to TRBJ2-7; 9 nucleotides line up with TRBD1. V lost 9 bases and J lost 3; bases outside the gene matches: 3. Germline-derived CDR1 and CDR2 are SNHLY and FYNNEI. The CDR3 length is 12 residues. CDR3 sequence (DNA): TGTGCCAGTTCGACAGGGGGCTACGAGCAGTACTTC. Translated: CASSTGGYEQYF. The whole variable domain, filled in from reference TRBV2 and TRBJ2-7, reads EPEVTQTPSHQVTQMGQEVILRCVPISNHLYFYWYRQILGQKVEFLVSFYNNEISEKSEIFDDQFSVERPDGSNFTLKIRSTKLEDSAMYFCASSTGGYEQYFGPGTRLTVT.

The chain has TRBV6-1 and TRBJ2-5, with 11 nucleotides matching TRBD2. The V and J ends lost 4 bases and 4 bases, in that order; junction bases with no gene match: 5. Germline lookup yields CDR1 MNHNS and CDR2 SASEGT. The CDR3 covers 15 residues. The CDR3 here is CASSVGLAGGETQYF. The CDR3 nucleotides read TGTGCCAGCAGTGTCGGGCTAGCGGGGGGAGAGACCCAGTACTTC.

The chain couples TRBV28 to TRBJ2-1, with D hard to call. Germline lookup yields CDR1 MDHEN and CDR2 SYDVKM. This CDR3 is 13 amino acids long. Trimming stripped 3 bases from V and 5 bases from J, with 8 bases between. The DNA for the CDR3 is TGTGCCAGCAGTTTGGCGTCAGACAATGAGCAGTTCTTC. It encodes CASSLASDNEQFF.

The chain joins TRBV5-1 to TRBJ2-7; D is possibly TRBD2 (6 bases). Germline V gene lookup returns CDR1 SGHRS and CDR2 YFSETQ. This CDR3 comprises 14 residues. Trimming removed 0 bases from V and 7 bases from J, with 14 bases in between. CDR3 DNA: TGCGCCAGCAGCTTGGGCGGGACCTCCGGGGAGCAGTACTTC. Translation: CASSLGGTSGEQYF. Drawing the rest from reference TRBV5-1 and TRBJ2-7, the complete variable domain is KAGVTQTPRYLIKTRGQQVTLSCSPISGHRSVSWYQQTPGQGLQFLFEYFSETQRNKGNFPGRFSGRQFSNSRSEMNVSTLELGDSALYLCASSLGGTSGEQYFGPGTRLTVT.

The gene calls are TRBV5-1 and TRBJ1-3; D is unclear. Germline lookup yields CDR1 SGHRS and CDR2 YFSETQ. V was shortened by 0 bases and J by 2 bases, with 6 bases between the two germline ends. The CDR3 spans 14 residues. The CDR3 DNA sequence: TGCGCCAGCAGCTTGGACTGGGCTGGAAACACCATATATTTT. Residues: CASSLDWAGNTIYF.

In this sample, this clone turned up many times. Within the sample, other DNA sequences also encode this same CDR3. The chain links TRBV5-1 to TRBJ2-7; no clear D gene. Germline assignment: CDR1 SGHRS and CDR2 YFSETQ. The CDR3 runs 13 residues. The V end lost 4 bases, the J end lost 1 base, and 9 bases lay between the germline ends. This CDR3 reads CASSPGPSYEQYF. Written as DNA, the CDR3 is TGCGCCAGCAGCCCCGGACCTTCCTACGAGCAGTACTTC.

CDR3 bases: TGTGCCAGCTCACCACCGGTTAATAATGAAAAACTGTTTTTT. Encoded protein: CASSPPVNNEKLFF. This chain links TRBV18 with TRBJ1-4; D remains unclear. Per germline, CDR1 KGHSH and CDR2 LQKENI. This CDR3 has 14 residues. Trimming stripped 0 bases from V and 4 bases from J, with 6 bases between.

This clone occurred once. The chain joins TRBV14 to TRBJ2-2; a weak D match, TRBD1 (5 bases). The ends were cut back, 4 bases at V and 3 bases at J, with 9 bases in the middle. This CDR3 has 14 residues. Germline lookup yields CDR1 SGHDN and CDR2 FVKESK. In DNA form, the CDR3 reads TGTGCCAGCAGCCCAGGGTATTACACCGGGGAGCTGTTTTTT. It translates to CASSPGYYTGELFF.

The chain joins TRBV2 to TRBJ1-1, with D uncertain. This CDR3 has 11 residues. Germline V gene lookup returns CDR1 SNHLY and CDR2 FYNNEI. With 7 bases removed from V and 5 bases from J, the gap between germline ends came to 8 bases. CDR3 coding DNA: TGTGCCAGCAAGTACTGGACTGAAGCTTTCTTT. It translates to CASKYWTEAFF.

The chain is built from TRBV10-2 and TRBJ1-1, with TRBD1 matching 8 bases. J lost 4 bases, V lost 6 bases, and 10 bases had no gene match. The CDR3 has 15 residues. Germline CDR1 reads WSHSY; CDR2 reads SAAADI. The CDR3 DNA sequence: TGCGCCAGCAGCCTGACAGGGGTTAATCCCACTGAAGCTTTCTTT. Its protein is CASSLTGVNPTEAFF.

The rearrangement joins TRBV19 to TRBJ1-5; weak D call: TRBD1 (6 bases). The germline gives CDR1 LNHDA, CDR2 SQIVND (reference sequence). V was clipped by 5 bases and J by 0 bases, with 11 bases between them. CDR3 length equals 15 residues. The CDR3 DNA is TGTGCCAGTAGTCGGACAGTGAATAGCAATCAGCCCCAGCATTTT. Translating it yields CASSRTVNSNQPQHF.

About this clone: Distinct nucleotide sequences in the sample also encode this CDR3. The J gene is TRBJ1-6, the V gene TRBV7-9; D call uncertain. Trimming pared 6 bases from V and 8 bases from J, leaving 11 bases between. CDR1 is SEHNR, CDR2 FQNEAQ, per germline (reference sequence). This CDR3 is built from 13 residues. CDR3 coding DNA: TGTGCCAGCAGTCTAGCCGGGGATTCACCCCTCCACTTT. Residues: CASSLAGDSPLHF.

This clone appeared a single time. This CDR3 reads CASSQDPRTGGNSPLHF. As DNA, the CDR3 is TGTGCCAGCAGCCAAGATCCCCGGACAGGGGGTAATTCACCCCTCCACTTT. The rearrangement links TRBV7-9 to TRBJ1-6; 10 nucleotides line up with TRBD1. CDR1 is SEHNR and CDR2 is FQNEAQ in the germline V gene (reference sequence). CDR3 length equals 17 residues. With 5 bases clipped from V and 6 bases from J, the junction kept 10 bases outside the gene matches.

This chain uses TRBV5-4 with TRBJ2-4; D is unclear. The V and J ends lost 3 bases and 0 bases respectively, with 13 bases between them. Germline V lookup: CDR1 SGHNT, CDR2 YYREEE (reference sequence). The CDR3 totals 16 residues. CDR3 in amino acids: CASSSPRVIAKNIQYF. CDR3 nucleotide sequence: TGTGCCAGCAGCTCCCCAAGAGTTATAGCCAAAAACATTCAGTACTTC.

This chain joins TRBV7-2 and TRBJ2-2; weak D call: TRBD2 (6 bases). CDR3 length: 16 amino acids. Germline V gene data show CDR1 as SGHTA and CDR2 as FQGNSA. Trimming shortened V by 5 bases and J by 0 bases, and 13 bases separated the two germline ends. CDR3 nucleotide sequence: TGTGCCAGCAGCCCCGGGCGGGGTACGAACACCGGGGAGCTGTTTTTT. It codes for CASSPGRGTNTGELFF. Using reference TRBV7-2 and TRBJ2-2 for the parts outside the CDR3, the full variable domain is GAGVSQSPSNKVTEKGKDVELRCDPISGHTALYWYRQSLGQGLEFLIYFQGNSAPDKSGLPSDRFSAERTGGSVSTLTIQRTQQEDSAVYLCASSPGRGTNTGELFFGEGSRLTVL.

The chain is built from TRBV28 and TRBJ2-7; 7 positions agree with TRBD1. The J segment lost 2 bases and the V segment lost 5 bases, leaving 9 bases of the junction unmatched. Germline CDR1 and CDR2: MDHEN and SYDVKM. This CDR3 spans 15 amino acids. CDR3 sequence reads: CASSVLGGQTYEQYF. Here the CDR3 DNA reads TGTGCCAGCAGTGTACTAGGGGGACAGACCTACGAGCAGTACTTC.

The chain links TRBV5-1 to TRBJ2-3, with D possibly being TRBD2 (7 bases). Germline values: CDR1 SGHRS, CDR2 YFSETQ. This CDR3 spans 15 amino acids. The germline V and J ends were trimmed by 6 bases and 0 bases, with 14 bases remaining between them. CDR3 nucleotides: TGCGCCAGCAATTGGGCGGGGGCGAGCACAGATACGCAGTATTTT. This encodes CASNWAGASTDTQYF. Variable domain in full (rest from reference TRBV5-1 and TRBJ2-3): KAGVTQTPRYLIKTRGQQVTLSCSPISGHRSVSWYQQTPGQGLQFLFEYFSETQRNKGNFPGRFSGRQFSNSRSEMNVSTLELGDSALYLCASNWAGASTDTQYFGPGTRLTVL.

J is TRBJ1-1 and V is TRBV5-8; D is unresolved. Per the germline V gene, CDR1 is SGHTS and CDR2 is YDEGEE. V dropped 1 base and J dropped 8 bases, with 12 bases sitting between them. The CDR3 is made up of 13 amino acids. CDR3 sequence: CASSLYAGQEAFF. CDR3 in DNA: TGTGCCAGCAGCTTGTACGCGGGCCAGGAAGCTTTCTTT.

CDR3 residues: CASSGGAGVSDTQYF. The CDR3 DNA reads as TGCGCCAGCAGCGGGGGGGCGGGGGTTTCAGATACGCAGTATTTT. The rearrangement links TRBV4-1 to TRBJ2-3; D might be TRBD2 (7 bases). The germline V gene encodes CDR1 MGHRA and CDR2 YSYEKL. Trimming stripped 5 bases from V and 4 bases from J, with 16 bases between. The CDR3 has 15 residues.